This T cell receptor beta chain was sequenced in a study of T cell responses to AZD1222 COVID-19 vaccine. A remark on this clone: Its target is unknown.

Method: immunoSEQ multiplex PCR; TCRdb's copy keeps in-frame clones and lacks some. The table shows about 180,000 clones, with around 90% occurring only once. General study findings and limits: Spike-wide vaccine-associated CD4 TCRs dominated at 160-218 and 743-854. Clonal diversity may have been underestimated in mostly white British donors. Nearly half of unique spike-specific TCRs reportedly avoided B.1.351 and B.1.1.7 mutated regions.

Trimming removed 5 bases at V and 2 bases at J, with 14 bases between. The CDR3 consists of 15 residues. Germline lookup yields CDR1 MDHEN and CDR2 SYDVKM. The genes are TRBV28 and TRBJ2-3, with D perhaps matching TRBD1 (6 bases). The sample was peripheral blood, taken 28 days after the second AZD1222 dose. The receptor's source is an adult who received the AZD1222 COVID-19 vaccine. CDR3 region: CASSKQGRVTDTQYF. DNA for the CDR3: TGTGCCAGCAGTAAACAGGGAAGAGTCACAGATACGCAGTATTTT. Drawing the rest from reference TRBV28 and TRBJ2-3, the complete variable domain is DVKVTQSSRYLVKRTGEKVFLECVQDMDHENMFWYRQDPGLGLRLIYFSYDVKMKEKGDIPEGYSVSREKKERFSLILESASTNQTSMYLCASSKQGRVTDTQYFGPGTRLTVL.